Below, one T cell receptor beta chain is given with its context. Using immunoSEQ multiplex PCR, the repertoire was profiled, and TCRdb retains in-frame clones only, with some absent. This sample carries more than 300,000 clones, more than 75% of them seen once, and the ten largest clones take roughly 1.9%. The entry originates in a study of blood T cell repertoires in COVID-19. Study summary: The United States, Italy and Spain were the sources of the acute and convalescent COVID-19 samples.

CDR1 and CDR2 (germline): LNHDA, SQIVND (reference sequence). J lost 5 bases, V lost 3 bases, and 12 bases had no gene match. The CDR3 extends over 17 amino acids. Sample: PBMCs or T cells enriched from blood (not recorded which). This chain joins TRBV19 and TRBJ2-5; 10 nucleotides align to TRBD2. This receptor was identified in a middle-aged man in a cohort exposed to, infected with or recovered from COVID-19 (not recorded which). The CDR3 spells CASSMDLAGESDETQYF. In DNA, the CDR3 is TGTGCCAGTAGTATGGATCTAGCGGGAGAGTCTGACGAGACCCAGTACTTC.